This passage covers 21 T cell receptor beta chains from one sample sequenced in a study of read filtering for tumor transcriptome and immune sequencing. Molecular barcoded adaptors covering alpha/delta and beta/gamma chains were used on about 390 ng RNA. Using its own MiXCR run on the reads, TCRdb lists one record per CDR3 protein. The sample has 50,000 or so distinct CDR3 sequences, around an eighth seen once. Source material: a population of CD138-negative cells sorted from bone marrow. These receptors all stem from a donor aged 40 or older with multiple myeloma.

This clonotype was counted many times. The rearrangement joins TRBV5-5 to TRBJ1-1; a weak D match, TRBD1 (5 bases). V lost 2 bases and J 8 bases, leaving 13 bases between the germline ends. Per germline, CDR1 SGHKS and CDR2 YYEKEE (reference sequence). This CDR3 region has 13 residues. In nucleotides, the CDR3 is TGTGCCAGCAGCTTCGGGGGAATCGGAGAAGCTTTCTTT. This sequence encodes CASSFGGIGEAFF.

This clonotype was seen at least ten times. The V and J genes are TRBV2 and TRBJ1-1, with TRBD1 identical over 9 bases. Trimming cost V 4 bases and J 1 base; bases outside gene matches: 1. This CDR3 has 14 residues. CDR1 SNHLY and CDR2 FYNNEI come from the germline V gene. The CDR3 coding sequence is TGTGCCAGCAGTGCGGACAGGGGGAACACTGAAGCTTTCTTT. It translates to CASSADRGNTEAFF. Full variable domain (rest looked up from reference TRBV2 and TRBJ1-1): EPEVTQTPSHQVTQMGQEVILRCVPISNHLYFYWYRQILGQKVEFLVSFYNNEISEKSEIFDDQFSVERPDGSNFTLKIRSTKLEDSAMYFCASSADRGNTEAFFGQGTRLTVV.

Many counts were recorded for this clonotype. V and J are TRBV7-3 and TRBJ2-5; a possible D gene is TRBD1 (6 bases). The CDR3 is 15 amino acids. CDR1 is SGHTA and CDR2 is FQGTGA in the germline V gene. V gave up 2 bases and J gave up 5 bases, with 15 bases separating them. CDR3 coding DNA: TGTGCCAGCAGCTTAGGACAGACCCGTGGGGAGACCCAGTACTTC. Amino acid sequence: CASSLGQTRGETQYF.

This clonotype was seen more than once but under ten times. The chain employs TRBV6-5 and TRBJ1-2, with a tentative D call TRBD1 (5 bases). Germline V gene lookup returns CDR1 MNHEY and CDR2 SVGAGI. The CDR3 contains 15 residues. The V and J ends lost 1 base and 5 bases respectively, with 14 bases between them. Here the CDR3 DNA reads TGTGCCAGCAGTTACTTCGGGGGACGGCTTTATGGCTACACCTTC. Translated, it gives CASSYFGGRLYGYTF.

The table lists this clonotype with many counts. The rearrangement joins TRBV29-1 to TRBJ1-1, with TRBD1 matching 9 bases. CDR1 and CDR2 from the germline V gene are SQVTM and ANQGSEA. This CDR3 is 14 amino acids long. V was pared by 6 bases and J by 3 bases, with 8 bases of the junction left unmatched. The CDR3: CSVRDRAGDTEAFF. For the CDR3, the DNA is TGCAGCGTCCGGGACAGGGCCGGGGACACTGAAGCTTTCTTT.

A note on this clonotype: Because it lacks the conserved phenylalanine or tryptophan at the end, this CDR3 is likely a read error. The chain is built from TRBV3-1 and TRBJ1-3, with D maybe TRBD1 (5 bases). Germline CDR1 LGHDT, CDR2 YNNKEL (reference sequence). The CDR3 runs to 17 residues. V was cut by 4 bases and J by 4 bases, with 20 bases left in between. This CDR3 is CASSPGAVVRKGNTIYS. The CDR3 coding sequence is TGTGCCAGCAGCCCTGGGGCCGTGGTTAGGAAAGGAAACACCATATATTCT.

This clonotype was seen repeatedly, ten times or more. The chain joins TRBV5-1 to TRBJ1-1; a possible D gene is TRBD1 (5 bases). V lost 0 bases and J 5 bases, leaving 11 bases between the germline ends. The germline V gene has CDR1 SGHRS and CDR2 YFSETQ. The CDR3 runs to 14 residues. The CDR3 here is CASSLDIRGTEAFF. The CDR3 bases are TGCGCCAGCAGCTTGGACATAAGGGGAACTGAAGCTTTCTTT.

On this clonotype: Given the absence of the conserved phenylalanine or tryptophan at the CDR3 end, a read error is likely. CDR3 sequence (DNA): TGCAGTGCTAGAGAATGGGGACAGGAAGAGACCCAGTACCTC. Residues: CSAREWGQEETQYL. This chain uses TRBV20-1 with TRBJ2-5; 8 bases are shared with TRBD1. CDR1 and CDR2 (germline): DFQATT, SNEGSKA (reference sequence). The CDR3 runs to 14 residues. Trimming removed 0 bases from V and 3 bases from J; junction bases left unmatched: 3.

There are many counts of this clonotype. The chain couples TRBV6-2 or TRBV6-3 to TRBJ1-5; TRBD1 matches 10 bases. Trimming cost V 7 bases and J 5 bases; bases outside gene matches: 5. There are 14 residues in the CDR3. Germline V gives CDR1 MNHEY, CDR2 SVGEGT. CDR3 nucleotide sequence: TGTGCCAGCAACCGACAGGGGGCAGATCAGCCCCAGCATTTT. Protein product: CASNRQGADQPQHF.

In the case of this clonotype: A read error may be the cause here, since a much bigger clone is one base away. The V call is TRBV20-1, the J call TRBJ1-3; D perhaps matches TRBD1 (5 bases). This CDR3 has 16 amino acids. Germline V gene sequence: CDR1 DFQATT, CDR2 SNEGSKA (reference sequence). CDR3 protein: CSARDSTGGDGSTIYF. The CDR3 DNA sequence: TGCAGTGCTAGAGATTCCACGGGGGGTGATGGAAGCACCATATATTTT.

This clonotype was recorded at least ten times. The chain joins TRBV29-1 to TRBJ2-1, with D tentatively TRBD1 (6 bases). The CDR3 runs 14 residues. Between the trimmed V and J ends, which lost 2 bases and 4 bases, there was a span of 12 bases. The germline CDR1 and CDR2 sequences are SQVTM and ANQGSEA. The CDR3 coding sequence is TGCAGCGTTGAATCCAGGGGCCTTTACAATGAGCAGTTCTTC. Translated, it gives CSVESRGLYNEQFF.

The rearrangement links TRBV19 to TRBJ2-5; D is undetermined. CDR1 LNHDA and CDR2 SQIVND come from the germline V gene (reference sequence). Trimming took off 8 bases at V and 4 bases at J, with 8 bases between the two ends. The CDR3 extends over 11 amino acids. CDR3 DNA sequence: TGTGCCAGTGGTACGAGAGAGACCCAGTACTTC. The encoded protein is CASGTRETQYF. Combining the CDR3 with reference TRBV19 and TRBJ2-5 gives the whole variable domain DGGITQSPKYLFRKEGQNVTLSCEQNLNHDAMYWYRQDPGQGLRLIYYSQIVNDFQKGDIAEGYSVSREKKESFPLTVTSAQKNPTAFYLCASGTRETQYFGPGTRLLVL.

This clonotype was counted ten times or more. CDR3 nucleotide sequence: TGCAGTGCTAGAGAGGGATCGGCGGCCGGACAGCCCCAGCATTTT. This translates into CSAREGSAAGQPQHF. The rearrangement joins TRBV20-1 to TRBJ1-5; D remains ambiguous. Germline assignment: CDR1 DFQATT and CDR2 SNEGSKA (reference sequence). The CDR3 has 15 amino acids. Between the trimmed V and J ends, which lost 0 bases and 7 bases, there was a span of 16 bases.

This clonotype was observed at least ten times. The junction does not match germline at one end; this may be a read error. The V gene is TRBV6-5, the J gene TRBJ2-2; a weak D match, TRBD2 (6 bases). CDR1 is MNHEY, CDR2 SVGAGI, per germline. This CDR3 region has 15 residues. The CDR3 coding sequence is TGTGCCAGCAGTTACCAGGGCACGGACACGGGGGTGCTGTTTTTT. Protein sequence: CASSYQGTDTGVLFF.

This clonotype was seen many times. V usage is TRBV10-2 and J usage is TRBJ2-4, with D uncertain. In germline, CDR1 is WSHSY, CDR2 SAAADI. This CDR3 is 14 amino acids long. V lost 3 bases, J lost 10 bases, and 16 bases lay in between. The CDR3 DNA follows: TGCGCCAGCAGTGAAGACCGCAGCCGAAGTATTCAGTACTTC. Its translation is CASSEDRSRSIQYF.

The J gene is TRBJ1-6, the V gene TRBV7-9, with 7 bases matching TRBD1. Germline V gene lookup returns CDR1 SEHNR and CDR2 FQNEAQ (reference sequence). V trimming: 5 bases; J trimming: 10 bases; junction bases outside the gene matches: 8. This CDR3 has 14 residues. CDR3 coding DNA: TGTGCCAGCAGCCCTGTTTGGGACAGCTCACCCCTCCACTTT. Its protein product is CASSPVWDSSPLHF. Supplemented by reference TRBV7-9 and TRBJ1-6, the full variable domain reads DTGVSQNPRHKITKRGQNVTFRCDPISEHNRLYWYRQTLGQGPEFLTYFQNEAQLEKSRLLSDRFSAERPKGSFSTLEIQRTEQGDSAMYLCASSPVWDSSPLHFGNGTRLTVT.

In this sample, this clonotype turned up many times. V usage is TRBV5-1 and J usage is TRBJ2-2; 9 bases are a match to TRBD1. Germline lookup yields CDR1 SGHRS and CDR2 YFSETQ. J was trimmed by 3 bases and V by 3 bases; bases with no gene match: 3. The CDR3 is 15 amino acids. This chain's CDR3 is CASSSRTGDTGELFF. CDR3 DNA sequence: TGCGCCAGCAGCTCCCGGACAGGGGACACCGGGGAGCTGTTTTTT.

In this sample, this clonotype turned up many times. CDR3 loop: CASRDTIDTQYF. CDR3 coding DNA: TGTGCCAGCCGGGACACTATCGATACGCAGTATTTT. V is TRBV2 and J is TRBJ2-3; D might be TRBD1 (6 bases). Deletions cut 8 bases from V and 6 bases from J, with 12 bases between. Germline CDR1 reads SNHLY; CDR2 reads FYNNEI. The CDR3 loop spans 12 amino acids. The full variable domain, in which reference TRBV2 and TRBJ2-3 provide the parts outside the CDR3, is EPEVTQTPSHQVTQMGQEVILRCVPISNHLYFYWYRQILGQKVEFLVSFYNNEISEKSEIFDDQFSVERPDGSNFTLKIRSTKLEDSAMYFCASRDTIDTQYFGPGTRLTVL.

This clonotype was observed many times. The rearrangement joins TRBV29-1 to TRBJ2-3; 8 positions agree with TRBD2. Germline values: CDR1 SQVTM, CDR2 ANQGSEA. The CDR3 sequence is 15 residues long. V dropped 3 bases and J dropped 2; count of bases not matched to a gene: 7. The DNA of the CDR3 is TGCAGCGTTGACCCTAGCGGGCCCCCCACAGATACGCAGTATTTT. Amino acids: CSVDPSGPPTDTQYF.

This clonotype was seen many times. The V call is TRBV29-1, the J call TRBJ2-7; perhaps TRBD1 as D (5 bases). Germline V gene data show CDR1 as SQVTM and CDR2 as ANQGSEA. There are 20 residues in the CDR3. The ends were cut back, 0 bases at V and 3 bases at J, with 30 bases in the middle. Here the CDR3 DNA reads TGCAGCGTTGAAGATCTTCAAACATACGTCCGAGACAGCCACTACTACGAGCAGTACTTC. It is translated as CSVEDLQTYVRDSHYYEQYF.

The sample holds many counts of this clonotype. The CDR3 protein is CASSSRASSYNEQFF. The CDR3 nucleotides are TGTGCCAGCAGTTCCAGGGCCAGCTCCTACAATGAGCAGTTCTTC. The V gene is TRBV27, the J gene TRBJ2-1, with a weak D call TRBD1 (5 bases). Germline CDR1 reads MNHEY; CDR2 reads SMNVEV (reference sequence). The CDR3 contains 15 residues. Trimming stripped 4 bases from V and 0 bases from J, with 10 bases between.